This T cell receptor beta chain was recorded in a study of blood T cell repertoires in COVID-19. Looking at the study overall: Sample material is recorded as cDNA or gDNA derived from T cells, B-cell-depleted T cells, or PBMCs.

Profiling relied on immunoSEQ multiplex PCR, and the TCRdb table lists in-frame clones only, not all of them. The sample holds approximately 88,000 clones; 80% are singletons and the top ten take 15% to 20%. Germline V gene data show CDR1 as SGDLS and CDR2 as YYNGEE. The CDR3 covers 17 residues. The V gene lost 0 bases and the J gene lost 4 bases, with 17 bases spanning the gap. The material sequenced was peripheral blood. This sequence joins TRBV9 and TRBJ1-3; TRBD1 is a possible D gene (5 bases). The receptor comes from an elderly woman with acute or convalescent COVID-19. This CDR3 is CASSVVADSSWGNTIYF. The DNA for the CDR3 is TGTGCCAGCAGCGTAGTGGCCGACAGCTCTTGGGGAAACACCATATATTTT.